There are many counts of the clone carrying this T cell receptor beta chain. Its antigen is as yet unknown. Aged 18 to 65, the patients had hyperthyroidism that was newly diagnosed and had lasted under 2 months. Exclusion of a patient resulted from uncontrolled infection, other autoimmune disease, pregnancy or lactation. The authors obtained PBMCs from 10 ml of fresh peripheral blood. The CDR3 spans 15 residues. Trimming left V 5 bases short and J 2 bases short, with 15 bases between. The germline V gene encodes CDR1 SEHNR and CDR2 FQNEAQ (reference sequence). The data stem from a study of T cells in Graves' hyperthyroidism and ophthalmopathy. Overall study findings and caveats: In the blood, most expanded thyroid clonotypes above 0.001 appeared as well.

RNA transcripts served as the template for amplifying TCR beta CDR3 regions. The HTBI primer set served for first-round RT-PCR of the TCR CDR3. TCRdb re-called the multiplex PCR reads with MiXCR, one entry per CDR3 protein. The data hold some 800,000 distinct CDR3 sequences, with around 38% observed a single time. The chain links TRBV7-9 to TRBJ2-5; D possibly corresponds to TRBD2 (6 bases). Sequenced: blood. This clonotype was sampled from a man between 18 and 35 years old with Graves' hyperthyroidism. The DNA for the CDR3 is TGTGCCAGCAGCCGTCGCGGGACGTCTCAAGAGACCCAGTACTTC. Residues: CASSRRGTSQETQYF.